Sequencing of this T cell receptor beta chain was carried out in a study of shared clonotypes between healthy human individuals. As to this clone: The sample has other DNA sequences that encode this CDR3 too.

Authors' analysis steps: With immunoSEQ giving junction-only sequences and no quality scores, filtering differed. Clones were read by immunoSEQ multiplex PCR, and TCRdb kept only the in-frame ones, dropping some. From that table come the V and J calls and clone size; the DNA was used to work out D and trimming. The sample has about 1.5 million clones, roughly 97% seen once. Each of the donors was a healthy adult who was HIV-negative and had not had a recent acute infection or vaccination. Within Nashville, Tennessee resided all donors, each a Caucasian adult. This TCR came from a man aged 25 to 40 in good health. Sequenced sample: naive CD4+ T cells sorted from blood. Sample subset: CD45RA+ positively selected.

CDR3 protein: CASSERTGGYGYTF. In DNA, the CDR3 is TGTGCCAGCAGTGAACGGACAGGTGGCTATGGCTACACCTTC. This chain links TRBV2 with TRBJ1-2; 7 positions match TRBD1. The length of the CDR3 is 14 residues. The V gene's germline CDR1 is SNHLY and CDR2 FYNNEI. V was pared by 2 bases and J by 4 bases, with 4 bases of the junction left unmatched.